Shown below are 17 T cell receptor beta chains from a single sample sequenced in a study of patients and donors after allogeneic stem cell transplantation. TCRdb processed the RT-PCR reads anew with MiXCR; each CDR3 protein has one entry. The table has hundreds of thousands of distinct CDR3 sequences, around 15% seen once; the top ten hold around 7.2%. Sequencing was performed on blood, either unsorted or a sorted T cell fraction (not recorded which). These receptors came from a human donor who was either an allogeneic HSCT recipient or a stem cell or donor lymphocyte infusion donor (not recorded which). It is not recorded whose cells these are; they may come from a transplant donor.

This clonotype was seen a handful of times. The V gene is TRBV6-5, the J gene TRBJ1-3; D perhaps matches TRBD1 (5 bases). CDR1 and CDR2 from the germline V gene are MNHEY and SVGAGI. V lost 0 bases to trimming and J lost 4 bases, with 10 bases between them. The CDR3 contains 15 residues. The CDR3 DNA reads TGTGCCAGCAGTTACTCTGGAAGGGGAGGAAACACCATATATTTT. Translation gives CASSYSGRGGNTIYF.

This clonotype came up many times. This sequence joins TRBV29-1 and TRBJ2-7; tentatively, D is TRBD1 (6 bases). Per the germline V gene, CDR1 is SQVTM and CDR2 is ANQGSEA. The CDR3 is made up of 13 amino acids. The V end was cut by 4 bases, the J end by 0 bases, with 10 bases between. CDR3 sequence reads: CSVANRVSYEQYF. DNA for the CDR3: TGCAGCGTTGCCAACAGGGTCTCCTACGAGCAGTACTTC.

This clonotype has more than one count but fewer than ten. The CDR3 protein is CASSHLRVGAEKLFF. The CDR3 bases are TGTGCCAGCAGCCACCTTCGCGTCGGGGCTGAAAAACTGTTTTTT. This chain connects TRBV14 to TRBJ1-4, with D maybe TRBD1 (5 bases). Trimming stripped 3 bases from V and 7 bases from J, with 15 bases between. The CDR3 spans 15 residues. The germline V gene encodes CDR1 SGHDN and CDR2 FVKESK. Combining the CDR3 with reference TRBV14 and TRBJ1-4 gives the whole variable domain EAGVTQFPSHSVIEKGQTVTLRCDPISGHDNLYWYRRVMGKEIKFLLHFVKESKQDESGMPNNRFLAERTGGTYSTLKVQPAELEDSGVYFCASSHLRVGAEKLFFGSGTQLSVL.

In DNA, the CDR3 is TGTGCCAGCAGTTACTCATCCAGGGAGGGAACTGAAGCTTTCTTT. This encodes CASSYSSREGTEAFF. The V gene is TRBV6-5, the J gene TRBJ1-1; D is perhaps TRBD1 (5 bases). The germline gives CDR1 MNHEY, CDR2 SVGAGI. V was trimmed by 0 bases and J by 5 bases, leaving 13 bases between them. CDR3 length equals 15 residues.

The rearrangement uses TRBV19 and TRBJ2-4; D unclear. This CDR3 contains 16 residues. Germline V lookup: CDR1 LNHDA, CDR2 SQIVND (reference sequence). The V gene lost 5 bases and the J gene lost 0 bases, with 14 bases spanning the gap. The CDR3 sequence: CASSSLGRLAKNIQYF. The CDR3 coding sequence is TGTGCCAGTAGTTCCCTGGGCCGACTAGCCAAAAACATTCAGTACTTC.

The chain combines TRBV7-2 with TRBJ1-6; D is unresolved. Looked up from germline, CDR1 is SGHTA and CDR2 is FQGNSA. The CDR3 totals 15 residues. The ends were cut back, 4 bases at V and 4 bases at J, with 11 bases in the middle. The CDR3 DNA is TGTGCCAGCAGCTCGGACCCCGGGTATAATTCACCCCTCCACTTT. Its translation is CASSSDPGYNSPLHF.

This clonotype was counted only a few times. This chain uses TRBV20-1 with TRBJ2-5; D gene ambiguous. The CDR3 spans 12 residues. The germline gives CDR1 DFQATT, CDR2 SNEGSKA (reference sequence). Trimming took off 1 base at V and 5 bases at J, with 8 bases between the two ends. CDR3 in amino acids: CSARAPRETQYF. CDR3 DNA: TGCAGTGCTAGAGCTCCGAGGGAGACCCAGTACTTC.

The genes are TRBV6-1 and TRBJ2-3, with D tentatively TRBD1 or TRBD2 (7 bases each). V was trimmed by 5 bases and J by 4 bases, leaving 16 bases between them. The CDR3 consists of 15 residues. Germline V gene data show CDR1 as MNHNS and CDR2 as SASEGT. CDR3 sequence (DNA): TGTGCCAGCAGTAATTCAGGGGGGGACGCAGATACGCAGTATTTT. It encodes CASSNSGGDADTQYF.

The chain recombines TRBV15 with TRBJ2-2; D call uncertain. Per the germline V gene, CDR1 is LNHNV and CDR2 is YYDKDF (reference sequence). There are 20 residues in the CDR3. Trimming removed 0 bases from V and 0 bases from J, with 20 bases in between. The CDR3 loop is CATSRDGLDPSFANTGELFF. The CDR3 DNA reads as TGTGCCACCAGCAGAGATGGGCTTGACCCCTCCTTCGCGAACACCGGGGAGCTGTTTTTT.

The chain recombines TRBV19 with TRBJ1-1; D unclear. V lost 3 bases and J 8 bases, leaving 10 bases between the germline ends. Germline V lookup: CDR1 LNHDA, CDR2 SQIVND (reference sequence). There are 12 residues in the CDR3. The CDR3: CASSMGRLEAFF. The CDR3 region has the DNA TGTGCCAGTAGTATGGGTCGGTTAGAAGCTTTCTTT.

The genes are TRBV6-5 and TRBJ1-6; D unresolved. There are 15 residues in the CDR3. V was clipped by 0 bases and J by 9 bases, with 12 bases between them. The germline gives CDR1 MNHEY, CDR2 SVGAGI. The CDR3 is CASSYSFEIGSPLHF. The CDR3 coding sequence is TGTGCCAGCAGTTACTCTTTTGAGATAGGTTCACCCCTCCACTTT.

V and J are TRBV9 and TRBJ2-7; D remains ambiguous. Germline loops: CDR1 SGDLS, CDR2 YYNGEE. V lost 0 bases, J lost 3 bases, and 13 bases lay in between. The CDR3 sequence is 15 residues long. The CDR3: CASSVVGRTHYEQYF. In DNA, the CDR3 is TGTGCCAGCAGCGTAGTGGGCCGCACCCACTACGAGCAGTACTTC.

At least ten counts were recorded for this clonotype. The chain recombines TRBV5-1 with TRBJ2-7, with 11 bases that match TRBD2. CDR1 is SGHRS, CDR2 YFSETQ, per germline. The CDR3 is 16 amino acids. V lost 1 base, J lost 6 bases, and 9 bases stayed unmatched. The CDR3 nucleotides are TGCGCCAGCAGCTTGATGACTAGCGGGATCTCTGGCGAGCAGTACTTC. Amino acids: CASSLMTSGISGEQYF.

The chain links TRBV24-1 to TRBJ1-1; 8 bases are shared with TRBD1. This CDR3 region has 14 residues. Germline lookup yields CDR1 KGHDR and CDR2 SFDVKD. J lost 6 bases, V lost 2 bases, and 4 bases had no gene match. Here the CDR3 DNA reads TGTGCCACCAGTGATTCAGGGGGCAGGGCTGAAGCTTTCTTT. Amino acid sequence: CATSDSGGRAEAFF.

With respect to this clonotype: The junction differs from germline at one of its ends, possibly a read error. V is TRBV7-2 and J is TRBJ1-5; D unclear. The CDR3 runs to 14 residues. Germline values: CDR1 SGHTA, CDR2 FQGNSA. The CDR3 DNA is TGTGCCAGCAGCCTCGAGCTGGGGTATCATCCCCAGCATTTT. Translating it yields CASSLELGYHPQHF.

The rearrangement links TRBV5-1 to TRBJ2-1, with D perhaps TRBD2 (6 bases). The germline V gene has CDR1 SGHRS and CDR2 YFSETQ. This CDR3 region has 16 residues. Trimming shortened V by 2 bases and J by 1 base, and 13 bases separated the two germline ends. This chain's CDR3 is CASSFGGSESYNEQFF. Here the CDR3 DNA reads TGCGCCAGCAGCTTTGGAGGGAGTGAATCCTACAATGAGCAGTTCTTC.

CDR3 amino acids: CSAYKAVTYEQYF. The CDR3 bases are TGCAGTGCTTATAAGGCGGTGACCTACGAGCAGTACTTC. The chain carries TRBV20-1 and TRBJ2-7; the D is unclear. Germline assignment: CDR1 DFQATT and CDR2 SNEGSKA (reference sequence). Trimming removed 5 bases from V and 2 bases from J, with 13 bases in between. This CDR3 region has 13 residues.